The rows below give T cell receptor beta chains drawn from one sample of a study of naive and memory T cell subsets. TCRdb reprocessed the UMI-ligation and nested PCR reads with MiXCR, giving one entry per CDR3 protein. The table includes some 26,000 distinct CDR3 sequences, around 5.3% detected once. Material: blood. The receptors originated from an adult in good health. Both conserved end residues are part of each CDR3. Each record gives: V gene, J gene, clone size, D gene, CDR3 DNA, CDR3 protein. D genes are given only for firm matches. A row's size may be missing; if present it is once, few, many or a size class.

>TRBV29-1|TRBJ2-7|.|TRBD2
TGCAGCGTTGGAAGTGCCCCCCGCGAGACAGGGCCCCGACTAGCGGATAACTACGAGCAGTACTTC
CSVGSAPRETGPRLADNYEQYF
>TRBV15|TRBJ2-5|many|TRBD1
TGTGCCACCAGCAGAGCCCTCGAGAGGGGGCAGGAGACCCAGTACTTC
CATSRALERGQETQYF
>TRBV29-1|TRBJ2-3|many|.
TGCAGCGTTGCACGGACTACAGTAACAGATACGCAGTATTTT
CSVARTTVTDTQYF
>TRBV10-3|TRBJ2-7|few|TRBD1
TGTGCCATCAGTGAGTCCGCCGGACAGGGCACCTACGAGCAGTACTTC
CAISESAGQGTYEQYF
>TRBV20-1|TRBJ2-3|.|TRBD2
TGCAGTGCGAGCGGACTAGCGGGAGGGCCCTCCACCACAGATACGCAGTATTTT
CSASGLAGGPSTTDTQYF
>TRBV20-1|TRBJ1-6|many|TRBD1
TGCAGTGCTAGTGGCAGGGACAGATGGGGGGCCCTCCACTTT
CSASGRDRWGALHF
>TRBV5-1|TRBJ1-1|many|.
TGCGCCAGCAGCGTGACAAATATGAACACTGAAGCTTTCTTT
CASSVTNMNTEAFF
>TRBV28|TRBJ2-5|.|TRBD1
TGTGCCAGCAGTTCCCGACAGGGGGCGTTTTTGGAGACCCAGTACTTC
CASSSRQGAFLETQYF
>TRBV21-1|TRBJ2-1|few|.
TGTGCCAGCAGCGCCGGGACAGGCAGATCCTCCTACAATGAGCAGTTCTTC
CASSAGTGRSSYNEQFF
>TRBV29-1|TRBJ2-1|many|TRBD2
TGCAGCGTTGCGGGGAGGCTAGCGGATGACCTCTCCTACAATGAGCAGTTCTTC
CSVAGRLADDLSYNEQFF
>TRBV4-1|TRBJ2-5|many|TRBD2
TGCGCCAGCAGTCCGACTAGCGCCCAAACGACCCAGTACTTC
CASSPTSAQTTQYF
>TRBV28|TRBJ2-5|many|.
TGTGCCAGCAGTTTCCGGGACGGCCAAGAGACCCAGTACTTC
CASSFRDGQETQYF
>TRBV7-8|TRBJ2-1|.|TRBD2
TGTGCCAGCAGCCCCCGCCGGGAGGTCAGCAATGAGCAGTTCTTC
CASSPRREVSNEQFF
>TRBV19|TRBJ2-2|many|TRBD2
TGTGCCAGTAGACGACTAGCCCACGCCGGGGAGCTGTTTTTT
CASRRLAHAGELFF
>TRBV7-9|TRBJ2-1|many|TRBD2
TGTGCCAGCAACCTGAGACTAGCGGGAGACCCCTACAATGAGCAGTTCTTC
CASNLRLAGDPYNEQFF
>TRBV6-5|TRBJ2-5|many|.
TGTGCCAGCAGTTACTCGAGGCAGGGCCAAGAGACCCAGTACTTC
CASSYSRQGQETQYF
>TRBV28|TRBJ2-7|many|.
TGTGCCAGCAGTTTAACTTGGTACGAGCAGTACTTC
CASSLTWYEQYF
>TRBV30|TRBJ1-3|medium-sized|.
TGTGCCTGGATGAATGGGGGCCCTGGAAACACCATATATTTT
CAWMNGGPGNTIYF
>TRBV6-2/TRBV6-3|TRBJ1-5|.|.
TGTGCCAGCAGCGGACTAGGCAGTCCTCAGGGAACATGGAACATGGTAGAGCCCCAGCATTTT
CASSGLGSPQGTWNMVEPQHF
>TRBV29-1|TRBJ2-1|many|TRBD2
TGCAGCGGTGAAGGTCCACTAGCGGGAGGCGAGCAGTTCTTC
CSGEGPLAGGEQFF
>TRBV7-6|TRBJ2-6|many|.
TGTGCCAGCAGCTTAGGAGGGTCTGGGGCCAACGTCCTGACTTTC
CASSLGGSGANVLTF
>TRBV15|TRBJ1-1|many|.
TGTGCCACCAGCCTTCAAAGGCAGAACACTGAAGCTTTCTTT
CATSLQRQNTEAFF
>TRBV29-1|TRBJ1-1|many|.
TGCAGCGCCGCCGGGACACTGAACACTGAAGCTTTCTTT
CSAAGTLNTEAFF
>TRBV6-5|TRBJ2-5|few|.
TGTGCCAGCAGTGATCAGGGGATGGAGACCCAGTACTTC
CASSDQGMETQYF
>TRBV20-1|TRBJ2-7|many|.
TGCAGTGCCCAGGACCTCGACCCTCGGGAGCAGTACTTC
CSAQDLDPREQYF
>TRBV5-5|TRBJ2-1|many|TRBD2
TGTGCCAGCAGCTTGCATGCGCGGGAGGGAGTAGATGAGCAGTTCTTC
CASSLHAREGVDEQFF
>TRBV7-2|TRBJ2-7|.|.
TGTGCCAGCAGCTTAGAGGCAGCTACCTACGAGCAGTACTTC
CASSLEAATYEQYF
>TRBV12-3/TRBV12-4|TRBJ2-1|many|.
TGTGCCAGCAGCGACACCTACAATGAGCAGTTCTTC
CASSDTYNEQFF
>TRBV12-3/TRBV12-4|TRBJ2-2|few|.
TGTGCCAGCAGACCCCCCGGGACAACGAACACCGGGGAGCTGTTTTTT
CASRPPGTTNTGELFF
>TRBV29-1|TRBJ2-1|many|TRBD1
TGCAGCGTTGAAGGGGGTTCTATTGGGGACAGGGGTTTCGGTGAGCAGTTCTTC
CSVEGGSIGDRGFGEQFF
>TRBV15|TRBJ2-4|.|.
TGTGCCACCAGCAGGAGGGGCGCCCTCCTAGACATTCAGTACTTC
CATSRRGALLDIQYF
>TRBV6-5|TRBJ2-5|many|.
TGTGCCAAACAAGAGACCCAGTACTTC
CAKQETQYF
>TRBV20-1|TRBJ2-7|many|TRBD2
TGCAGTGCTACCCGTAGCGGGGGGTACGAGCAGTACTTC
CSATRSGGYEQYF
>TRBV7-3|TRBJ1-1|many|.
TGTGCCAGCAGCCTCCAGGGGAGTTCGGGTACTGAAGCTTTCTTT
CASSLQGSSGTEAFF
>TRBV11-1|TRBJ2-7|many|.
TGTGCCAGCAGCTCCCCCTACGAGCAGTACTTC
CASSSPYEQYF
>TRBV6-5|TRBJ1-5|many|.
TGTGCCAGCAGTCCCCGACCAAGAGGCAATCAGCCCCAGCATTTT
CASSPRPRGNQPQHF
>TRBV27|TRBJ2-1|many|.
TGTGCCAGCAGTTTACAGGGCGCGGGTCGTAATGAGCAGTTCTTC
CASSLQGAGRNEQFF